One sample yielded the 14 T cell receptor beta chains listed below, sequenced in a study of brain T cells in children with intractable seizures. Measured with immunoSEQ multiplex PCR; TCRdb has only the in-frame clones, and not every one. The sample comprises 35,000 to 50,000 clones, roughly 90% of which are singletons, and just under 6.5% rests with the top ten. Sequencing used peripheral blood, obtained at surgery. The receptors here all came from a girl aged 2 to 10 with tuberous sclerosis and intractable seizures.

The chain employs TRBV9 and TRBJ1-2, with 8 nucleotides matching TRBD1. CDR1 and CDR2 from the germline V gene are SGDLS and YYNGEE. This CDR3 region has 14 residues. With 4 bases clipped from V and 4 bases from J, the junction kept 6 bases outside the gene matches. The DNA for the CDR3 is TGTGCCAGCAGCCCGGGACAGGCCTCCTATGGCTACACCTTC. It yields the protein CASSPGQASYGYTF.

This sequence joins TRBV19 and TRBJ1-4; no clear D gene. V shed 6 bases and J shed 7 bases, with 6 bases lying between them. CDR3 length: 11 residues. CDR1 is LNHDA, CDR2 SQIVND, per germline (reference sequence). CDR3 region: CASRVTEKLFF. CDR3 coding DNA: TGTGCCAGTAGGGTTACTGAAAAACTGTTTTTT.

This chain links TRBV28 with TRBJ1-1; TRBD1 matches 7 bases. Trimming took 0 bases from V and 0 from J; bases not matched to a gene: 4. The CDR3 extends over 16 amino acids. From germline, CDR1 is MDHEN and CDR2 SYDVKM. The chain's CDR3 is CASSLWTGSMNTEAFF. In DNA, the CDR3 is TGTGCCAGCAGTTTATGGACAGGGTCCATGAACACTGAAGCTTTCTTT.

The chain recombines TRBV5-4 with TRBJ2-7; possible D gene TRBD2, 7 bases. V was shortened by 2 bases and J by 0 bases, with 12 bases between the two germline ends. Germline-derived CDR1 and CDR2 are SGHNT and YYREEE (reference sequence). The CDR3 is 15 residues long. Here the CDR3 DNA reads TGTGCCAGCAGCTTATGGGGGGGGCTCTCCTACGAGCAGTACTTC. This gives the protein CASSLWGGLSYEQYF.

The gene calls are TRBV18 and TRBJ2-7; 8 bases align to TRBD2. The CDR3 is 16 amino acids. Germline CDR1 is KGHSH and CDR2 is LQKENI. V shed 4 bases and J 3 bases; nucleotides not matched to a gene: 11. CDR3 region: CASSQSHAGGNYEQYF. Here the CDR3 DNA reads TGTGCCAGCTCACAATCCCATGCGGGGGGAAACTACGAGCAGTACTTC. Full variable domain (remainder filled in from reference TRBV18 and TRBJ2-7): NAGVMQNPRHLVRRRGQEARLRCSPMKGHSHVYWYRQLPEEGLKFMVYLQKENIIDESGMPKERFSAEFPKEGPSILRIQQVVRGDSAAYFCASSQSHAGGNYEQYFGPGTRLTVT.

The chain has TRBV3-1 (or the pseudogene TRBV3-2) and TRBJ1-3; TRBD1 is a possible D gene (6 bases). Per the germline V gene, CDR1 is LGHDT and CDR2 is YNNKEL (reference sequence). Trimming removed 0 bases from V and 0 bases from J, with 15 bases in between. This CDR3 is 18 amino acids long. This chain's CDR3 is CASSQEGRRTASGNTIYF. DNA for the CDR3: TGTGCCAGCAGCCAAGAAGGAAGACGGACAGCCTCTGGAAACACCATATATTTT.

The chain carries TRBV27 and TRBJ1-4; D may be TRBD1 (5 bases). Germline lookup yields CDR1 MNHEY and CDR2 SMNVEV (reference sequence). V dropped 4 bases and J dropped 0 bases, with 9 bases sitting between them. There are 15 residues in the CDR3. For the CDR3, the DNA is TGTGCCAGCAGTTACGGGGCTGCAACTAATGAAAAACTGTTTTTT. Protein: CASSYGAATNEKLFF.

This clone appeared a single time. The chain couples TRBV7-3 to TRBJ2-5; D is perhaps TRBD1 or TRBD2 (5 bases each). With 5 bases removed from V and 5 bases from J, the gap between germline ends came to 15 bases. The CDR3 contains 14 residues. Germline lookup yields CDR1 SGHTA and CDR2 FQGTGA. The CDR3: CASSPLGVEETQYF. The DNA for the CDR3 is TGTGCCAGCAGCCCTTTGGGGGTTGAGGAGACCCAGTACTTC.

CDR3 nucleotides: TGTGCCAGCAGCTTCCCGGGGGGGAGGGGCTACACCTTC. Encoded protein: CASSFPGGRGYTF. The rearrangement links TRBV5-4 to TRBJ1-2; the D gene is possibly TRBD1 (5 bases). V was pared by 2 bases and J by 8 bases, with 13 bases between. The CDR3 spans 13 residues. Per the germline V gene, CDR1 is SGHNT and CDR2 is YYREEE (reference sequence).

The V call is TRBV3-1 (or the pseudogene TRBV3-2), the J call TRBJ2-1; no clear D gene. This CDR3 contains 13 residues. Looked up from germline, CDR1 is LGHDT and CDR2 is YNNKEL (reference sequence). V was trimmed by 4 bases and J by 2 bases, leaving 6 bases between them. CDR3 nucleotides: TGTGCCAGCAGCCTACGCCCCTACAATGAGCAGTTCTTC. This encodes CASSLRPYNEQFF.

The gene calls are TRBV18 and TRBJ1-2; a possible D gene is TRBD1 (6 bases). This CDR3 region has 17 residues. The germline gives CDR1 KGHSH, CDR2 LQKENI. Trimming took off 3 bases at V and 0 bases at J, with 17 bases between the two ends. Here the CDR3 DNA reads TGTGCCAGCTCACCGGGGCGGGGGCGCGTGCCTAACTATGGCTACACCTTC. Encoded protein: CASSPGRGRVPNYGYTF.

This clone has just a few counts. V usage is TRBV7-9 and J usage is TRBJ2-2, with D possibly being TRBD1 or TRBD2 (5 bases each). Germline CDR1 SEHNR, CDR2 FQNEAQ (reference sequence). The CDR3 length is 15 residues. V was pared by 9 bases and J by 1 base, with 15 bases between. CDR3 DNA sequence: TGTGCCAGTCCGTGGGGACCGGAGAACACCGGGGAGCTGTTTTTT. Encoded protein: CASPWGPENTGELFF.

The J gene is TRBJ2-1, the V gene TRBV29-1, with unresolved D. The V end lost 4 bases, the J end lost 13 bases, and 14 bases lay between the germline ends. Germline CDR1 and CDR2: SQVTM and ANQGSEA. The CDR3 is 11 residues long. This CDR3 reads CSVGRPDQQFF. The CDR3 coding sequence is TGCAGCGTTGGAAGACCCGACCAACAGTTCTTC.

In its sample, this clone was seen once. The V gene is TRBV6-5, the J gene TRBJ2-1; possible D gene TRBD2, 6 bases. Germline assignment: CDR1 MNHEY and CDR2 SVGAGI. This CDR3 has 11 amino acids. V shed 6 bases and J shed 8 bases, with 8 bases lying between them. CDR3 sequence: CASRGLDEQFF. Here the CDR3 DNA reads TGTGCCAGCAGGGGACTGGATGAGCAGTTCTTC.